This T cell receptor (beta chain) was documented in a study of T-cell memory formation after mild COVID-19. In the study overall: Largely, the TCR clusters proved donor specific.

TCR alpha and TCR beta cDNA libraries with sample barcodes and UMIs came from 5'RACE using constant-segment primers. Using its own MiXCR run on the 5' RACE reads, TCRdb lists one record per CDR3 protein. The sample includes roughly 370,000 distinct CDR3 sequences, approximately 15% of them seen just once. This clonotype was counted between two and nine times. Its antigen is currently unknown. The CDR3 is 13 residues long. Germline V gene data show CDR1 as SGHTA and CDR2 as FQGNSA. V was trimmed by 3 bases and J by 8 bases, leaving 13 bases between them. Study findings and constraints: Day 15 to 85 contracting clones showed balanced CD4/CD8; later expanders leaned CD4+.

V gene TRBV7-2 combines with J gene TRBJ1-2; D unclear. Specimen: PBMCs or a T cell subset sorted from them (not recorded which). The TCR sequence derives from a man aged 18 to 29 who had mild COVID-19 (a few samples of this study predate the infection). Cell type and time point are not known. CDR3 amino acids: CASSFGESLGYTF. The CDR3 region has the DNA TGTGCCAGCAGCTTCGGGGAGAGTTTAGGCTACACCTTC.